This T cell receptor (beta chain) came from a study of cytomegalovirus exposure and HLA in healthy donors. Study findings and constraints: A later analysis associated under 20,000 TCR beta sequences with HLA alleles at a 0.05 false discovery rate.

It was with 60 Vbeta and 13 Jbeta primers that the PCR ran. Using immunoSEQ multiplex PCR, the repertoire was profiled, and TCRdb retains in-frame clones only, with some absent. The sample lists about 76,000 clones, roughly 85% occurring once. Trimming cost V 4 bases and J 4 bases; bases outside gene matches: 9. Looked up from germline, CDR1 is MDHEN and CDR2 is SYDVKM. The CDR3 length is 15 residues. Points on this clone: The antigen remains undetermined.

Sample: PBMCs. The J gene is TRBJ2-7, the V gene TRBV28; TRBD1 matches 8 bases. The sequence was obtained from a man between 25 and 39 years old in good health and CMV-seronegative. The DNA of the CDR3 is TGTGCCAGCAGTTCGGGACAGGTGGATATATACGAGCAGTACTTC. Its translation: CASSSGQVDIYEQYF.